The entry below gives a single T cell receptor beta chain sequence along with its context. Its antigen is currently unknown. The data were obtained in a study of identical twins. Study-level points and caveats: Insertions ran lower in abundant cord blood beta clonotypes, though not in memory repertoires. For out-of-frame alpha sequences shared by twins, low generation probability was in excess.

Healthy Caucasians, and only they, were the donors. A universal primer binding site was introduced by template switching. The final cDNA contained unique molecular identifiers. TCRdb recomputed calls from the 5' RACE reads with MiXCR, one row per CDR3 protein. The sample lists 1.5 million to 2 million distinct CDR3 sequences, about 30% occurring once. V shed 2 bases and J shed 7 bases, with 12 bases lying between them. Germline CDR1 and CDR2: DFQATT and SNEGSKA (reference sequence). This CDR3 spans 14 amino acids. The material sequenced was cord blood. This chain connects TRBV20-1 to TRBJ1-6; D gene uncertain. This clonotype was sampled from a newborn girl in good health. CDR3 region: CSARLEGGNSPLHF. The CDR3 nucleotides are TGCAGTGCTAGACTGGAGGGAGGGAATTCACCCCTCCACTTT.